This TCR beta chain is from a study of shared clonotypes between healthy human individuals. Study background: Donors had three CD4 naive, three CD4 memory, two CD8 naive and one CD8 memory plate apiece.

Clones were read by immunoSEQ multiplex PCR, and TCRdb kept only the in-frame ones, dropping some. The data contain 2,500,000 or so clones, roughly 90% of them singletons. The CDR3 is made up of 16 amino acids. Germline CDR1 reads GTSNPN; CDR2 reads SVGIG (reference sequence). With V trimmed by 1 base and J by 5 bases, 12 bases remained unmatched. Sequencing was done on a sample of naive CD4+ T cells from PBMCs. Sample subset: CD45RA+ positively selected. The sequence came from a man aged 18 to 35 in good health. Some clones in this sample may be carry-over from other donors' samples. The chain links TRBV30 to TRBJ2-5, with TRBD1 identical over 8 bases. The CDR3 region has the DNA TGTGCCTGGAGTGCACCGAACAGGGGGTTATGGGAGACCCAGTACTTC. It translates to CAWSAPNRGLWETQYF.